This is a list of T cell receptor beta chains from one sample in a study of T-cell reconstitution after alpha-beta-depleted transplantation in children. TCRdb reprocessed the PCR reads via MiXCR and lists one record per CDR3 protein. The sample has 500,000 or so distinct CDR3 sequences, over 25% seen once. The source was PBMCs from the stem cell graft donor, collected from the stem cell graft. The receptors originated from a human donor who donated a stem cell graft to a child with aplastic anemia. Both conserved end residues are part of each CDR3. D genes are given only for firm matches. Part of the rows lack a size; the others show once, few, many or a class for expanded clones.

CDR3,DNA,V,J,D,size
CASSWTGPNTEAFF,TGTGCCAGCAGCTGGACAGGACCGAACACTGAAGCTTTCTTT,TRBV5-5,TRBJ1-1,TRBD1,few
CSARDPGQGNYGYTF,TGCAGTGCTAGAGATCCGGGACAGGGTAACTATGGCTACACCTTC,TRBV20-1,TRBJ1-2,TRBD1,NA
CSVRTGVYEQYF,TGCAGCGTCCGGACAGGGGTCTACGAGCAGTACTTC,TRBV29-1,TRBJ2-7,TRBD1,NA
CASSFSPGREQYF,TGTGCCAGCAGTTTTTCCCCAGGGCGAGAGCAGTACTTC,TRBV28,TRBJ2-7,NA,NA
CSVFLAGRDEQFF,TGCAGTGTTTTCCTAGCGGGGAGGGATGAGCAGTTCTTC,TRBV20-1,TRBJ2-1,TRBD2,NA
CASSQLAGAGELFF,TGTGCCAGCAGCCAACTAGCGGGAGCCGGGGAGCTGTTTTTT,TRBV7-9,TRBJ2-2,TRBD2,NA
CASSLAVSVAFF,TGTGCCAGCAGCTTAGCGGTTTCGGTAGCTTTCTTT,TRBV7-2,TRBJ1-1,NA,NA
CSARVLRRRETQYF,TGCAGTGCTAGAGTTCTCCGGAGACGAGAGACCCAGTACTTC,TRBV20-1,TRBJ2-5,NA,NA
CASSLNEFEAFF,TGCGCCAGCAGCTTGAACGAGTTTGAAGCTTTCTTT,TRBV5-1,TRBJ1-1,NA,few
CASSAGGGSSIAYNEQFF,TGTGCCAGCAGTGCCGGGGGGGGGTCGTCTATTGCCTACAATGAGCAGTTCTTC,TRBV6-1,TRBJ2-1,TRBD2,NA
CASSSIYNEQFF,TGTGCCAGCAGTTCTATCTACAATGAGCAGTTCTTC,TRBV12-3/TRBV12-4,TRBJ2-1,NA,few
CASSLPGGRAYEQFF,TGTGCCAGCAGTTTACCGGGCGGGAGGGCCTATGAGCAGTTCTTC,TRBV28,TRBJ2-1,TRBD2,few
CATSRDWGVGRETQYF,TGTGCCACCAGCAGAGATTGGGGCGTCGGGCGAGAGACCCAGTACTTC,TRBV15,TRBJ2-5,NA,NA
CSARSDYEQYF,TGCAGTGCTCGGTCGGACTACGAGCAGTACTTC,TRBV20-1,TRBJ2-7,NA,NA
CASSVGPSATSTDTQYF,TGTGCCAGCAGCGTAGGCCCCTCAGCGACTAGCACAGATACGCAGTATTTT,TRBV9,TRBJ2-3,NA,NA
CASSREGVAGVRETQYF,TGTGCCAGCAGCCGAGAAGGAGTAGCGGGGGTCCGAGAGACCCAGTACTTC,TRBV4-2,TRBJ2-5,TRBD2,few
CASSLGTGRYTEAFF,TGTGCCAGCAGTTTAGGGACAGGGCGATACACTGAAGCTTTCTTT,TRBV12-3/TRBV12-4,TRBJ1-1,TRBD1,NA
CASRAGGATNEKLFF,TGCGCCAGCCGGGCAGGGGGCGCGACTAATGAAAAACTGTTTTTT,TRBV4-3,TRBJ1-4,TRBD1,NA
CSAPDKRAYTDTQYF,TGCAGTGCTCCCGACAAGCGGGCCTACACAGATACGCAGTATTTT,TRBV20-1,TRBJ2-3,NA,NA
CASSLGRGPNTEAFF,TGTGCCAGCAGCTTGGGTCGGGGACCGAACACTGAAGCTTTCTTT,TRBV5-4,TRBJ1-1,NA,few
CASSGTKETQYF,TGTGCCAGCTCCGGGACGAAAGAGACCCAGTACTTC,TRBV12-3/TRBV12-4,TRBJ2-5,NA,NA
CASSIDLIATNEKLFF,TGTGCCAGTAGTATAGATCTGATAGCAACTAATGAAAAACTGTTTTTT,TRBV19,TRBJ1-4,NA,NA
CSGGGHASTGELFF,TGCAGCGGAGGGGGACATGCCTCAACCGGGGAGCTGTTTTTT,TRBV29-1,TRBJ2-2,NA,NA
CANFGPPSSGNTIYF,TGTGCCAACTTCGGACCGCCAAGCTCTGGAAACACCATATATTTT,TRBV6-4,TRBJ1-3,NA,NA
CATGGVYTRANEQFF,TGTGCCACCGGGGGCGTGTACACAAGGGCCAATGAGCAGTTCTTC,TRBV18,TRBJ2-1,NA,few
CASSEGTGGSRYTF,TGTGCCAGCAGCGAGGGGACAGGGGGCTCTCGCTACACCTTC,TRBV7-9,TRBJ1-2,TRBD1,once
CASSRNQGPDTDTQYF,TGTGCCAGCAGCCGAAACCAGGGGCCGGACACAGATACGCAGTATTTT,TRBV7-9,TRBJ2-3,NA,NA
CSADSLSSLETQYF,TGCAGTGCTGATAGTCTGAGCTCCCTAGAGACCCAGTACTTC,TRBV20-1,TRBJ2-5,NA,few
CASSSQGPRVYEQYF,TGTGCCAGCAGCTCACAGGGCCCTCGAGTCTACGAGCAGTACTTC,TRBV7-9,TRBJ2-7,NA,NA
CAIGDRSVSNTEAFF,TGTGCCATAGGGGACCGCTCGGTCTCTAACACTGAAGCTTTCTTT,TRBV10-3,TRBJ1-1,NA,NA
CASSLDGPYEQYF,TGTGCCAGCAGTTTGGACGGACCCTACGAGCAGTACTTC,TRBV28,TRBJ2-7,NA,NA
CASSHGGRPGADTQYF,TGTGCCAGCAGTCATGGCGGACGGCCCGGGGCAGATACGCAGTATTTT,TRBV6-1,TRBJ2-3,NA,NA
CASSTRAGNEQFF,TGTGCCAGCAGCACACGAGCCGGGAATGAGCAGTTCTTC,TRBV28,TRBJ2-1,NA,NA
CASSMRTSETYNEQFF,TGTGCCAGCAGCATGAGGACTAGCGAAACCTACAATGAGCAGTTCTTC,TRBV7-6,TRBJ2-1,TRBD2,few